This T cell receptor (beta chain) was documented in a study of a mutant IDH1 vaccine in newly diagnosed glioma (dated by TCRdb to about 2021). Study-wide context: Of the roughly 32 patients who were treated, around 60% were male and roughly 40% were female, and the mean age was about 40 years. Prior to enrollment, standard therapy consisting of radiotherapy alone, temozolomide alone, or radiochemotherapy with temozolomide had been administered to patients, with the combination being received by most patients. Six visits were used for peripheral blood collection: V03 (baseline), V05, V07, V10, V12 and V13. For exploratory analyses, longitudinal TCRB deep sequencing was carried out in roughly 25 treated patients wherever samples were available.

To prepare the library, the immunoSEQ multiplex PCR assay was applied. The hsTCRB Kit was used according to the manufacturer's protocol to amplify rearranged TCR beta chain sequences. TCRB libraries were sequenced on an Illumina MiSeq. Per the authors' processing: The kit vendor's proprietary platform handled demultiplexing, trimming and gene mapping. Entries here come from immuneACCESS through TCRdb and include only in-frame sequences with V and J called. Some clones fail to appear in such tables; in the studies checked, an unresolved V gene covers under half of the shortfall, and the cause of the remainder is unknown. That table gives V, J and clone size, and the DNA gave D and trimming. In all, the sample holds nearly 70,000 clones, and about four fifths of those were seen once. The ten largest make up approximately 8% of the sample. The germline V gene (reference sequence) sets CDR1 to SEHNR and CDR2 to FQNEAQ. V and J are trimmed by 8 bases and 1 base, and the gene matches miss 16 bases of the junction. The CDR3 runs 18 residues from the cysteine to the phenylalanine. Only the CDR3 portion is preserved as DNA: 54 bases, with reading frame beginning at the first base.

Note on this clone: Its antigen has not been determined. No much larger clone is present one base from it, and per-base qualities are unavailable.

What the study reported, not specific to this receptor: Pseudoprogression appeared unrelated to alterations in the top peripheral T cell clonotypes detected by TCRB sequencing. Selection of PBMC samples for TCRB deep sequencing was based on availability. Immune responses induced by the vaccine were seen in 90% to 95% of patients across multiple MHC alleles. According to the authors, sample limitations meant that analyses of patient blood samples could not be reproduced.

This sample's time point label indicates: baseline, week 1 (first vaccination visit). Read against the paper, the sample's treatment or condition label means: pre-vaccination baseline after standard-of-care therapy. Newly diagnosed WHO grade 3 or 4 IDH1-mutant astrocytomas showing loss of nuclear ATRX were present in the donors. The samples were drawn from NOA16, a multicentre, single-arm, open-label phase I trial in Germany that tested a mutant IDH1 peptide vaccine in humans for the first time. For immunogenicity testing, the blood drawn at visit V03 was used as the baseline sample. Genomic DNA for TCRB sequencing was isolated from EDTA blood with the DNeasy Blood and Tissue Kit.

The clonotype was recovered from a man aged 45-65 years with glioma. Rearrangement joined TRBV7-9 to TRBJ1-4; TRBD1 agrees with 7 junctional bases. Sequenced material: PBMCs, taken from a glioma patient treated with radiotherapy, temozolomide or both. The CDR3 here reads CASHDGDRVTGTNEKLFF. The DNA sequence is TGTGCCAGCCATGACGGAGACAGGGTAACAGGAACTAATGAAAAACTGTTTTTT. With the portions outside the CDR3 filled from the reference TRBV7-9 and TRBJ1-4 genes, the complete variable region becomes DTGVSQNPRHKITKRGQNVTFRCDPISEHNRLYWYRQTLGQGPEFLTYFQNEAQLEKSRLLSDRFSAERPKGSFSTLEIQRTEQGDSAMYLCASHDGDRVTGTNEKLFFGSGTQLSVL.